The rows below give T cell receptor beta chains drawn from one sample of a study of T-cell reconstitution after alpha-beta-depleted transplantation in children. TCRdb redid the calling of the PCR reads with MiXCR, one entry per CDR3 protein. The sample has fewer than 700,000 distinct CDR3 sequences, over 10% seen once; the top ten hold 2.2%. The source was PBMCs, mostly from graft donor cells, collected 360 days after TCRalphabeta/CD19-depleted stem cell transplant. These receptors all stem from a male patient aged 5 to 17 who had a stem cell transplant for acute myeloid leukemia, so the T cells may come from the graft donor. The CDR3 runs from the conserved cysteine through the conserved F or W. Each record gives: V gene, J gene, D gene, clone size, CDR3 protein, CDR3 DNA. The D gene is left open where the match is weak. Size is stated for part of the rows, as once, few or many counts, or as a class when the clone is expanded.

V gene: TRBV12-3/TRBV12-4; J gene: TRBJ2-1; D gene: TRBD2; clone size: few; CDR3 protein: CASRGLAGDPSPNEQFF; CDR3 DNA: TGTGCCAGCAGGGGACTAGCGGGAGATCCCTCTCCCAATGAGCAGTTCTTC
V gene: TRBV12-3/TRBV12-4; J gene: TRBJ2-5; D gene: TRBD2; clone size: many; CDR3 protein: CASSILAGAETQYF; CDR3 DNA: TGTGCCAGCAGTATATTAGCGGGAGCAGAGACCCAGTACTTC
V gene: TRBV11-2; J gene: TRBJ2-7; D gene: .; clone size: few; CDR3 protein: CASSLDSGFAYEQYF; CDR3 DNA: TGTGCCAGCAGCTTAGATAGCGGATTCGCCTACGAGCAGTACTTC
V gene: TRBV5-1; J gene: TRBJ2-7; D gene: TRBD1; clone size: few; CDR3 protein: CASSLGAGTAIYEQYF; CDR3 DNA: TGCGCCAGCAGCTTGGGAGCCGGGACAGCGATCTACGAGCAGTACTTC
V gene: TRBV6-5; J gene: TRBJ2-7; D gene: .; clone size: few; CDR3 protein: CASSFVAWNEQYF; CDR3 DNA: TGTGCCAGCAGTTTTGTGGCGTGGAACGAGCAGTACTTC
V gene: TRBV6-1; J gene: TRBJ1-2; D gene: TRBD1; clone size: .; CDR3 protein: CASSPQGINYGYTF; CDR3 DNA: TGTGCCAGCAGTCCACAGGGGATTAACTATGGCTACACCTTC
V gene: TRBV7-9; J gene: TRBJ2-4; D gene: TRBD2; clone size: .; CDR3 protein: CATRGVAKNIQYF; CDR3 DNA: TGTGCCACCCGGGGGGTAGCCAAAAACATTCAGTACTTC
V gene: TRBV12-3/TRBV12-4; J gene: TRBJ2-7; D gene: TRBD2; clone size: few; CDR3 protein: CASSLLAGSDEQYF; CDR3 DNA: TGTGCCAGCAGTCTACTAGCGGGATCCGACGAGCAGTACTTC
V gene: TRBV6-2/TRBV6-3; J gene: TRBJ2-7; D gene: .; clone size: few; CDR3 protein: CASSQTRDEQYF; CDR3 DNA: TGTGCCAGCAGCCAGACTAGAGACGAGCAGTACTTC
V gene: TRBV7-7; J gene: TRBJ2-7; D gene: .; clone size: few; CDR3 protein: CASSPDTGHYEQYF; CDR3 DNA: TGTGCTAGCAGCCCCGATACAGGGCATTACGAGCAGTACTTC